This T cell receptor beta chain was identified in a study of OX40 agonist ivuxolimab in advanced cancers. Turning to the study itself: The patients received agonistic anti-OX40 (CD134) antibody ivuxolimab. Three patients got partial responses; one had hepatocellular carcinoma and two had cutaneous melanoma.

For this clone: Its cognate antigen is unknown.

The CDR3 has 15 amino acids. Trimming removed 1 base at V and 0 bases at J, with 7 bases between. CDR1 and CDR2 from the germline V gene are SGHTA and FQGNSA. Data came from immunoSEQ multiplex PCR; TCRdb stores just in-frame clones and leaves some out. The table lists about 150,000 clones, 85% to 95% of them singletons. Broader study findings: Doses of 0.1 to 3.0 mg/kg were accompanied by clonal expansion of CD4+ and CD8+ blood T cells by week 6.

Blood specimens came from baseline, cycle 4 day 1, and cycle 7 day 1. Sequenced material: CD4+ or CD8+ T cells sorted from blood, taken in a trial of the OX40 agonist ivuxolimab. The clonotype was recovered from an adult with an advanced solid tumor such as melanoma, head and neck, liver or kidney cancer. The genes are TRBV7-2 and TRBJ1-5; no definite D call. CDR3 in DNA: TGTGCCAGCAGCTTAGGTACCATTAGCAATCAGCCCCAGCATTTT. Its translation is CASSLGTISNQPQHF. Full variable domain (missing parts from reference TRBV7-2 and TRBJ1-5): GAGVSQSPSNKVTEKGKDVELRCDPISGHTALYWYRQSLGQGLEFLIYFQGNSAPDKSGLPSDRFSAERTGGSVSTLTIQRTQQEDSAVYLCASSLGTISNQPQHFGDGTRLSIL.